A selection of T cell receptor beta chains follows, all from one sample in a study of PD-L1 blockade in urothelial cancer. TCRdb's copy holds only in-frame clones and misses some; the assay was immunoSEQ multiplex PCR. This sample yields over 100,000 clones, of which roughly 84% are seen a single time; roughly 3.2% belongs to the top ten. Sequenced here: PBMCs, sampled around atezolizumab (anti-PD-L1) treatment. These receptors all come from a man aged 50 to 59 with urothelial cancer. The CDR3 runs from the conserved cysteine through the conserved F or W. The order of the fields is V gene, J gene, D gene, clone size, CDR3 protein, CDR3 DNA. A D gene is named only where the DNA matches it firmly. Clone size is shown for a subset of rows, as once, few, many or a class of expanded clone.

v_gene: TRBV19
j_gene: TRBJ2-3
d_gene: TRBD2
abundance: NA
CDR3aa: CASRTSWGADTQYF
CDR3nt: TGTGCCAGTAGGACTAGCTGGGGCGCAGATACGCAGTATTTT

v_gene: TRBV19
j_gene: TRBJ2-1
d_gene: NA
abundance: NA
CDR3aa: CASMSYDFDEQFF
CDR3nt: TGTGCCAGTATGAGCTATGACTTCGATGAGCAGTTCTTC

v_gene: TRBV6-5
j_gene: TRBJ2-1
d_gene: TRBD1
abundance: NA
CDR3aa: CASGGTGAGLQQFF
CDR3nt: TGTGCCAGCGGAGGGACAGGGGCCGGACTACAGCAGTTCTTC

v_gene: TRBV19
j_gene: TRBJ1-4
d_gene: NA
abundance: few
CDR3aa: CASQTDSPGEKLFF
CDR3nt: TGTGCCAGCCAAACCGACAGTCCGGGTGAAAAACTGTTTTTT

v_gene: TRBV30
j_gene: TRBJ2-3
d_gene: TRBD1
abundance: NA
CDR3aa: CAWSGGQGVADTQYF
CDR3nt: TGTGCCTGGAGCGGGGGACAGGGTGTTGCAGATACGCAGTATTTT

v_gene: TRBV5-1
j_gene: TRBJ2-5
d_gene: TRBD1
abundance: NA
CDR3aa: CASNLRTGGLETQYF
CDR3nt: TGCGCCAGCAACTTACGGACAGGGGGTTTAGAGACCCAGTACTTC

v_gene: TRBV5-4
j_gene: TRBJ2-2
d_gene: TRBD2
abundance: once
CDR3aa: CASSLTSGTGGELFF
CDR3nt: TGTGCCAGCAGCTTGACTAGCGGGACGGGCGGGGAGCTGTTTTTT

v_gene: TRBV7-2
j_gene: TRBJ2-5
d_gene: NA
abundance: few
CDR3aa: CASSLNRLETQYF
CDR3nt: TGTGCCAGCAGCTTAAACCGGTTAGAGACCCAGTACTTC

v_gene: TRBV30
j_gene: TRBJ2-7
d_gene: TRBD2
abundance: once
CDR3aa: CAWKSLAGRYEQYF
CDR3nt: TGTGCCTGGAAGTCGCTAGCGGGTCGCTACGAGCAGTACTTC

v_gene: TRBV5-8
j_gene: TRBJ2-1
d_gene: NA
abundance: NA
CDR3aa: CASTPAWLAAGREQFF
CDR3nt: TGTGCCAGCACCCCGGCGTGGCTAGCCGCGGGCAGGGAGCAGTTCTTC

v_gene: TRBV5-4
j_gene: TRBJ2-6
d_gene: TRBD2
abundance: NA
CDR3aa: CASSNLVLAGSSGANVLTF
CDR3nt: TGTGCCAGCAGCAACCTCGTCCTAGCGGGTAGCTCTGGGGCCAACGTCCTGACTTTC

v_gene: TRBV19
j_gene: TRBJ2-1
d_gene: TRBD1
abundance: NA
CDR3aa: CASSLRGRAAGHNEQFF
CDR3nt: TGTGCCAGTAGCCTCAGGGGGCGGGCCGCCGGTCACAATGAGCAGTTCTTC

v_gene: TRBV9
j_gene: TRBJ2-5
d_gene: NA
abundance: NA
CDR3aa: CASTPGPLSGGEETQYF
CDR3nt: TGTGCCAGCACCCCAGGCCCCCTTAGCGGAGGAGAAGAGACCCAGTACTTC

v_gene: TRBV11-2
j_gene: TRBJ2-1
d_gene: NA
abundance: NA
CDR3aa: CASRLIGRGAYNEQFF
CDR3nt: TGTGCCAGCAGGCTGATCGGGCGGGGCGCCTACAATGAGCAGTTCTTC

v_gene: TRBV19
j_gene: TRBJ2-4
d_gene: TRBD2
abundance: NA
CDR3aa: CASSIWTSGRTKNIQYF
CDR3nt: TGTGCCAGTAGTATATGGACTAGCGGGAGGACAAAAAACATTCAGTACTTC

v_gene: TRBV7-9
j_gene: TRBJ1-1
d_gene: NA
abundance: NA
CDR3aa: CASSLGQGFLAFF
CDR3nt: TGTGCCAGCAGCTTAGGGCAGGGATTTCTCGCTTTCTTT

v_gene: TRBV19
j_gene: TRBJ2-1
d_gene: TRBD1
abundance: NA
CDR3aa: CASSRTGGDEQFF
CDR3nt: TGTGCCAGTAGTAGGACAGGGGGGGATGAGCAGTTCTTC

v_gene: TRBV28
j_gene: TRBJ2-4
d_gene: TRBD1
abundance: once
CDR3aa: CASSFQGAYIQYF
CDR3nt: TGTGCCAGCAGCTTCCAGGGGGCGTACATTCAGTACTTC

v_gene: TRBV27
j_gene: TRBJ2-7
d_gene: NA
abundance: NA
CDR3aa: CASSFGGEPIEQYF
CDR3nt: TGTGCCAGCAGTTTCGGGGGAGAGCCAATCGAGCAGTACTTC

v_gene: TRBV27
j_gene: TRBJ2-5
d_gene: TRBD1
abundance: few
CDR3aa: CASSSGTGGVETQYF
CDR3nt: TGTGCCAGCAGTTCAGGGACAGGGGGCGTGGAGACCCAGTACTTC

v_gene: TRBV28
j_gene: TRBJ2-1
d_gene: TRBD2
abundance: NA
CDR3aa: CASSFNSGSGEQFF
CDR3nt: TGTGCCAGCAGTTTTAATAGCGGGAGCGGTGAGCAGTTCTTC

v_gene: TRBV19
j_gene: TRBJ2-7
d_gene: TRBD1
abundance: NA
CDR3aa: CASSRRTGSPEQYF
CDR3nt: TGTGCCAGTAGTAGGAGGACAGGGAGCCCCGAGCAGTACTTC

v_gene: TRBV28
j_gene: TRBJ2-7
d_gene: TRBD1
abundance: NA
CDR3aa: CASRLQGRNSYEQYF
CDR3nt: TGTGCCAGCAGGCTACAGGGGCGCAATTCCTACGAGCAGTACTTC

v_gene: TRBV2
j_gene: TRBJ2-7
d_gene: TRBD2
abundance: NA
CDR3aa: CASNPISGGKYEQYF
CDR3nt: TGTGCCAGCAACCCGATTAGCGGGGGAAAGTACGAGCAGTACTTC

v_gene: TRBV7-9
j_gene: TRBJ2-7
d_gene: NA
abundance: NA
CDR3aa: CASSSGGIYEQYF
CDR3nt: TGTGCCAGCAGCTCCGGCGGAATATACGAGCAGTACTTC

v_gene: TRBV13
j_gene: TRBJ2-5
d_gene: NA
abundance: NA
CDR3aa: CASSYRTAEETQYF
CDR3nt: TGTGCCAGCAGCTACCGGACAGCCGAAGAGACCCAGTACTTC

v_gene: TRBV5-5
j_gene: TRBJ2-2
d_gene: TRBD2
abundance: NA
CDR3aa: CASSSSGRSHTGELFF
CDR3nt: TGTGCCAGCAGCTCGAGCGGGAGGAGCCACACCGGGGAGCTGTTTTTT